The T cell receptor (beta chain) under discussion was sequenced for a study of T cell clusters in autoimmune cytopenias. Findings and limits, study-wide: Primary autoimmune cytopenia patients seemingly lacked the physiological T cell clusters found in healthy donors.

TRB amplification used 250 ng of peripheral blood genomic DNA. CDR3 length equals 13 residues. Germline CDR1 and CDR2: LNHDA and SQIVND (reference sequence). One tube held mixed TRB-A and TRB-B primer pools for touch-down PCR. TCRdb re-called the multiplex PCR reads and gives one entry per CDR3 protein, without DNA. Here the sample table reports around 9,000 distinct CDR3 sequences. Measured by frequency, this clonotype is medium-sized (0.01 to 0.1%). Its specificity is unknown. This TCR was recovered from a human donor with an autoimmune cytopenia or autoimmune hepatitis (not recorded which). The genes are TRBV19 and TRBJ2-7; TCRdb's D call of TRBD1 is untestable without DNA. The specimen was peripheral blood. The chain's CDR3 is CASSWDRENEQYF.